This TCR beta chain came from a study of T cell clones after liver transplantation. Study overall: Post-transplant blood was tracked for graft-donor-reactive T cell clones identified in a pre-transplant mixed lymphocyte reaction.

The study's findings and limits: Rather than being deleted, graft donor-reactive T cells may have moved into the graft. Circulating graft-donor-reactive CD4 TCRbeta sequences fell significantly post-transplant in most of the 8 subjects.

Produced via immunoSEQ multiplex PCR; TCRdb's table is partial and in-frame only. Among about 51,000 clones listed, 65% to 80% were seen once. This clone has just a few counts. Its antigen is unknown. The source material was CD4+ T cells from blood, sampled 54 months after liver transplant. The origin of this receptor is a human patient who received a liver transplant. Certain T cells may be donor cells from the graft.

CDR3 loop: CASSRRTRVSNQPQHF. The CDR3 DNA reads TGTGCCAGCAGTCGTCGGACAAGGGTCAGCAATCAGCCCCAGCATTTT. This chain connects TRBV28 to TRBJ1-5; TRBD1 is a possible D gene (5 bases). Trimming shortened V by 5 bases and J by 1 base, and 15 bases separated the two germline ends. The CDR3 has 16 amino acids. Germline CDR1 is MDHEN and CDR2 is SYDVKM.